The 27 T cell receptor beta chains listed next were all sequenced from one sample in a study of T cell responses to AZD1222 COVID-19 vaccine. The table came from immunoSEQ multiplex PCR; TCRdb's copy has only in-frame clones and leaves some out. The sample consists of tens of thousands of clones, 88% of them appearing once. Sequenced here: peripheral blood, sampled 28 days after the second AZD1222 dose. These receptors originate from an adult who received the AZD1222 COVID-19 vaccine.

This chain links TRBV5-1 with TRBJ2-2; no firm D call. The CDR3 is 13 amino acids. Per germline, CDR1 SGHRS and CDR2 YFSETQ. Between the trimmed V and J ends, which lost 0 bases and 3 bases, there was a span of 3 bases. Here the CDR3 reads CASSLVYTGELFF. Written as DNA, the CDR3 is TGCGCCAGCAGCTTGGTCTACACCGGGGAGCTGTTTTTT.

The gene calls are TRBV3-1 (or the pseudogene TRBV3-2) and TRBJ2-2, with TRBD1 as a possible D gene (5 bases). Looked up from germline, CDR1 is LGHDT and CDR2 is YNNKEL (reference sequence). The V and J ends lost 4 bases and 6 bases respectively, with 9 bases between them. This CDR3 is 13 amino acids long. The CDR3 region has the DNA TGTGCCAGCAGCCCGCTAGGGGCCGGGGAGCTGTTTTTT. It is translated as CASSPLGAGELFF.

The gene calls are TRBV7-9 and TRBJ2-2; D is unresolved. The CDR3 spans 14 residues. From germline, CDR1 is SEHNR and CDR2 FQNEAQ (reference sequence). V shed 1 base and J shed 4 bases, with 7 bases lying between them. The CDR3 spells CASSLEGSTGELFF. In DNA form, the CDR3 reads TGTGCCAGCAGCTTAGAAGGAAGCACCGGGGAGCTGTTTTTT.

The chain combines TRBV27 with TRBJ1-2, with 8 positions matching TRBD1. Germline-derived CDR1 and CDR2 are MNHEY and SMNVEV (reference sequence). This CDR3 contains 14 residues. With V trimmed by 7 bases and J by 10 bases, 14 bases remained unmatched. The CDR3 DNA sequence: TGTGCCAGCACCGCGACAGGGGCTATGTTAGACTACACCTTC. Its translation: CASTATGAMLDYTF.

The chain links TRBV18 to TRBJ2-7; unclear D gene. The V gene's germline CDR1 is KGHSH and CDR2 LQKENI. The V gene lost 0 bases and the J gene lost 6 bases, with 12 bases spanning the gap. This CDR3 is 14 amino acids long. The CDR3 DNA sequence: TGTGCCAGCTCACCACCCAACGGAGTTGGCGAGCAGTACTTC. Translating it yields CASSPPNGVGEQYF.

The chain joins TRBV15 to TRBJ1-4; 8 nucleotides align to TRBD1. Germline assignment: CDR1 LNHNV and CDR2 YYDKDF (reference sequence). Trimming took 4 bases from V and 8 from J; bases not matched to a gene: 6. The CDR3 covers 14 residues. CDR3: CATSNDRGGEKLFF. DNA of the CDR3: TGTGCCACCAGCAACGACAGGGGTGGCGAAAAACTGTTTTTT.

The rearrangement joins TRBV4-1 to TRBJ2-1; unclear D gene. With 2 bases removed from V and 4 bases from J, the gap between germline ends came to 9 bases. CDR3 size: 14 residues. Germline lookup yields CDR1 MGHRA and CDR2 YSYEKL. The CDR3 DNA follows: TGCGCCAGCAGCCAACCGGACCTTTACAATGAGCAGTTCTTC. Protein sequence: CASSQPDLYNEQFF.

This rearrangement joins TRBV5-1 to TRBJ1-3; TRBD1 matches at 10 bases. Per germline, CDR1 SGHRS and CDR2 YFSETQ. V lost 4 bases and J lost 6; bases outside the gene matches: 7. The CDR3 loop spans 15 amino acids. CDR3 residues: CASSPAGTGANTIYF. The CDR3 DNA sequence: TGCGCCAGCAGCCCGGCCGGGACAGGGGCAAACACCATATATTTT.

This clone was observed once. The chain recombines TRBV2 with TRBJ2-7; D not certain. This CDR3 is built from 14 residues. Per the germline V gene, CDR1 is SNHLY and CDR2 is FYNNEI. V lost 8 bases and J 1 base, leaving 15 bases between the germline ends. DNA of the CDR3: TGTGCCAGCGGTAGGACCGCAGGATCCTACGAGCAGTACTTC. The encoded protein is CASGRTAGSYEQYF.

The J gene is TRBJ2-7, the V gene TRBV6-2 or TRBV6-3; the D gene is possibly TRBD1 (6 bases). The germline V gene has CDR1 MNHEY and CDR2 SVGEGT. This CDR3 comprises 13 residues. The germline V and J ends were trimmed by 5 bases and 3 bases, with 11 bases remaining between them. The CDR3 protein is CASSPGHYYEQYF. Here the CDR3 DNA reads TGTGCCAGCAGTCCGGGACACTACTACGAGCAGTACTTC.

This clone has just a few counts. The rearrangement uses TRBV3-1 (or the pseudogene TRBV3-2) and TRBJ2-5; possibly TRBD2 for D (5 bases). Germline loops: CDR1 LGHDT, CDR2 YNNKEL (reference sequence). The germline V and J ends were trimmed by 4 bases and 7 bases, with 16 bases remaining between them. This CDR3 has 14 residues. This chain's CDR3 is CASSLQLSEGTQYF. The DNA of the CDR3 is TGTGCCAGCAGCCTCCAGTTGTCTGAGGGGACCCAGTACTTC.

The chain couples TRBV5-1 to TRBJ2-1; D is ambiguous. V was cut by 2 bases and J by 0 bases, with 9 bases left in between. The CDR3 is 15 residues long. Germline V gene data show CDR1 as SGHRS and CDR2 as YFSETQ. The CDR3 DNA reads TGCGCCAGCAGCTTAAGTGGCAGCTCCTACAATGAGCAGTTCTTC. As protein: CASSLSGSSYNEQFF.

The chain combines TRBV1 with TRBJ2-1; TRBD2 was called by the table and not checked on the DNA. TRBV1 counts as a pseudogene. This CDR3 is built from 16 residues. As DNA, the CDR3 is TGCACCAGCAGCCATGAGGGAGGGCCGACGCACAATGAGCAGTTCTTC. It is translated as CTSSHEGGPTHNEQFF.

The V call is TRBV9, the J call TRBJ2-3, with 7 bases fitting TRBD2. V shed 4 bases and J 3 bases; nucleotides not matched to a gene: 2. The CDR3 sequence is 13 residues long. The germline V gene has CDR1 SGDLS and CDR2 YYNGEE. The CDR3: CASSRDYTDTQYF. The DNA of the CDR3 is TGTGCCAGCAGCCGGGACTATACAGATACGCAGTATTTT.

The chain uses TRBV3-1 (or the pseudogene TRBV3-2) and TRBJ2-3; no reliable D call. In germline, CDR1 is LGHDT, CDR2 YNNKEL (reference sequence). The CDR3 consists of 12 residues. With 0 bases removed from V and 5 bases from J, the gap between germline ends came to 3 bases. CDR3 region: CASSQEIDTQYF. The CDR3 DNA sequence: TGTGCCAGCAGCCAAGAAATAGATACGCAGTATTTT.

The V call is TRBV7-8, the J call TRBJ1-3; no definite D call. V was cut by 2 bases and J by 8 bases, with 10 bases left in between. From germline, CDR1 is SGHVS and CDR2 FQNEAQ. The CDR3 covers 13 residues. CDR3 bases: TGTGCCAGCAGCTTAAGACTGGGAGACACCATATATTTT. Amino acid sequence: CASSLRLGDTIYF.

V gene TRBV6-5 combines with J gene TRBJ2-2; possible D gene TRBD1, 5 bases. V was trimmed by 2 bases and J by 1 base, leaving 8 bases between them. Germline lookup yields CDR1 MNHEY and CDR2 SVGAGI. The CDR3 consists of 15 residues. The CDR3 sequence: CASSYSQGNTGELFF. The CDR3 DNA reads TGTGCCAGCAGTTACAGCCAGGGGAACACCGGGGAGCTGTTTTTT.

For this clone: At one end, the junction sequence differs from germline, possibly due to a read error. CDR3 DNA sequence: TGTGGCAGCAGTACCTCGGCATATCAGCCCCAGCATTTT. Protein sequence: CGSSTSAYQPQHF. The V gene is TRBV6-5, the J gene TRBJ1-5; D ambiguous. The CDR3 is made up of 13 amino acids. CDR1 is MNHEY and CDR2 is SVGAGI in the germline V gene.

The rearrangement joins TRBV7-2 to TRBJ1-1; 10 positions agree with TRBD1. CDR3 size: 15 residues. V trimming: 5 bases; J trimming: 0 bases; junction bases outside the gene matches: 3. Looked up from germline, CDR1 is SGHTA and CDR2 is FQGNSA. Written as DNA, the CDR3 is TGTGCCAGCAGCGGGGGGACAGGGGTGAACACTGAAGCTTTCTTT. The encoded protein is CASSGGTGVNTEAFF.

V is TRBV11-3 and J is TRBJ2-6, with TRBD1 identical over 8 bases. The CDR3 has 15 residues. CDR1 and CDR2 (germline): SGHNT, YENEEA. Trimming at V came to 6 bases and at J to 2 bases, leaving 3 bases not matched to a gene. The CDR3 DNA is TGTGCCAGCAGACCAGGGGGCGCTGGGGCCAACGTCCTGACTTTC. Translating gives CASRPGGAGANVLTF.

The V gene is TRBV19, the J gene TRBJ2-2, with D perhaps matching TRBD1 or TRBD2 (5 bases each). This CDR3 comprises 14 residues. Per germline, CDR1 LNHDA and CDR2 SQIVND (reference sequence). V was clipped by 6 bases and J by 4 bases, with 12 bases between them. The CDR3 protein is CASSRGERTGELFF. In DNA, the CDR3 is TGTGCCAGTAGCCGGGGCGAACGCACCGGGGAGCTGTTTTTT.

The V gene is TRBV27, the J gene TRBJ1-1; tentative D call: TRBD1 (6 bases). CDR1 is MNHEY, CDR2 SMNVEV, per germline (reference sequence). CDR3 length: 16 amino acids. The V end was cut by 5 bases, the J end by 7 bases, with 23 bases between. This CDR3 reads CASSPSLGRGDGEAFF. The CDR3 nucleotides read TGTGCCAGCAGTCCAAGTTTGGGTAGGGGGGATGGTGAAGCTTTCTTT.

The rearrangement joins TRBV7-3 to TRBJ1-1, with 7 bases aligning to TRBD1. The J segment lost 3 bases and the V segment lost 6 bases, leaving 4 bases of the junction unmatched. This CDR3 spans 13 amino acids. CDR1 is SGHTA, CDR2 FQGTGA, per germline. As DNA, the CDR3 is TGTGCCAGCAGAACAGGGGAGGACACTGAAGCTTTCTTT. This encodes CASRTGEDTEAFF.

The chain has TRBV4-1 and TRBJ1-2, with a possible D match to TRBD1 (5 bases). The CDR3 contains 18 residues. Germline CDR1 MGHRA, CDR2 YSYEKL. Trimming removed 0 bases at V and 3 bases at J, with 20 bases between. CDR3 sequence reads: CASSQDGDRGQLYYGYTF. The DNA for the CDR3 is TGCGCCAGCAGCCAAGATGGGGACCGGGGTCAACTGTACTATGGCTACACCTTC.

This clone was picked up one time. The gene calls are TRBV19 and TRBJ1-2; D unclear. The CDR3 spans 11 residues. CDR1 is LNHDA and CDR2 is SQIVND in the germline V gene (reference sequence). Trimming removed 8 bases from V and 2 bases from J, with 6 bases in between. CDR3: CASFRNYGYTF. Written as DNA, the CDR3 is TGTGCCAGTTTCCGGAACTATGGCTACACCTTC.

Of note for this clone: The CDR3 does not close with the conserved phenylalanine or tryptophan, likely indicating a read error. Because the CDR3's place on the DNA is in doubt, the DNA is left out and the CDR3 is given as listed by TCRdb. This chain joins TRBV19 and TRBJ1-1. Germline assignment: CDR1 LNHDA and CDR2 SQIVND (reference sequence). With termini counted, the CDR3 has 13 amino acids. The chain's CDR3 is CASSIRGIDSLCL.

J is TRBJ1-1 and V is TRBV5-4; D gene ambiguous. The CDR3 consists of 18 residues. Germline V lookup: CDR1 SGHNT, CDR2 YYREEE (reference sequence). V was clipped by 3 bases and J by 1 base, with 22 bases between them. The CDR3 region has the DNA TGTGCCAGCAGCTCGGAGTCGATTGGGGTCCGCCGGAACACTGAAGCTTTCTTT. This encodes CASSSESIGVRRNTEAFF.